This T cell receptor beta chain was obtained from a study of T cell repertoires in cytomegalovirus infection. Study context: It was the public TCR beta signatures that indicated both CMV infection and matching HLA type. Study-level results: The ex vivo response was dominated by HLA-C-restricted CMV-specific TCR beta clonotypes.

TCRdb reprocessed the reads via MiXCR and lists one record per CDR3 protein. The sample has 400,000 to 550,000 distinct CDR3 sequences, 10% to 12% seen once; the top ten hold around 9.6%. This clonotype was detected many times. Its antigen is unidentified. This sequence was found in a human donor in good health (CMV status not recorded). Some clones in this sample may be carry-over from other donors' samples. The sequencing sample was made of PBMCs.

The CDR3 reads CASGLQGAFGYTF. CDR3 nucleotides: TGTGCCAGCGGATTGCAGGGGGCATTTGGCTACACCTTC. This chain links TRBV12-3 or TRBV12-4 with TRBJ1-2; 8 bases map to TRBD1. The CDR3 has 13 amino acids. Germline trimming cut 8 bases from V and 7 bases from J; bases unmatched to any gene: 9.